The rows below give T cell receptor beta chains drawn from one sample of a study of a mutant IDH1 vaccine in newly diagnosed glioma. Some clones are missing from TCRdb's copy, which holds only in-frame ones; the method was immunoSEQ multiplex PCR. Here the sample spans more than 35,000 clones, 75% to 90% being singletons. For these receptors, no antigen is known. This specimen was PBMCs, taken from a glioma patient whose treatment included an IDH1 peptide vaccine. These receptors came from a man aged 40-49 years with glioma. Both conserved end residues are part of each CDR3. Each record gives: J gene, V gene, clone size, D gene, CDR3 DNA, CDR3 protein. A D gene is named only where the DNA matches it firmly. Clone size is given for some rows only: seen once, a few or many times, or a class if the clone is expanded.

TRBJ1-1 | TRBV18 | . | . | TGTGCCAGCTCACCAAGTATTGGGGGTCCTGAAGCTTTCTTT | CASSPSIGGPEAFF
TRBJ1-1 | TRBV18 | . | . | TGTGCCAGCTCACCACCGTCCTGGAAGAACACTGAAGCTTTCTTT | CASSPPSWKNTEAFF
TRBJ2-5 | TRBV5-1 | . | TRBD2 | TGCGCCAGCAGCCCCAGACCTAGCGGGGGATTCCAAGAGACCCAGTACTTC | CASSPRPSGGFQETQYF
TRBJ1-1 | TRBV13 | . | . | TGTGCCAGCAGCTTACCGGCTGAAGCTTTCTTT | CASSLPAEAFF
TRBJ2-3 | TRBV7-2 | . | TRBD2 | TGTGCCAGCAGCGCTTACAGCGGGAGGACGACAGATACGCAGTATTTT | CASSAYSGRTTDTQYF
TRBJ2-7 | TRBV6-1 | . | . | TGTGCCAGCAGTGACCCCGGTGGTCCCTACGAGCAGTACTTC | CASSDPGGPYEQYF
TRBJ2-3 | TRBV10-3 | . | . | TGTGCCATCAGTGAGCCAGATGGTACGCAGTATTTT | CAISEPDGTQYF
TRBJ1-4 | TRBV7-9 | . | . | TGTGCCAGCAGCCTCAGAAACGTTAATGAAGGAAAACTGTTTTTT | CASSLRNVNEGKLFF
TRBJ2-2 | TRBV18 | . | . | TGTGCCAGCTCACCACCCGGGCGGAGGAACACCGGGGAGCTGTTTTTT | CASSPPGRRNTGELFF
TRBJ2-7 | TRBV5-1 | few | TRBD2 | TGCGCCAGCAGCCTGGGACTAGCGGGATACCCTCTAATGGAGCAGTACTTC | CASSLGLAGYPLMEQYF
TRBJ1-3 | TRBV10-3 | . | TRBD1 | TGTGCCATCAGACCCGGACAGGCTGGAAACACCATATATTTT | CAIRPGQAGNTIYF
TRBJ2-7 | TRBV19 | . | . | TGTGCCAGTAGTATAGGCGGCTCCCGCTCCTACGAGCAGTACTTC | CASSIGGSRSYEQYF
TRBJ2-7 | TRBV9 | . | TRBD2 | TGTGCCAGCAGCGTAGAACTAGCGGGAGGCCGGGAGCAGTACTTC | CASSVELAGGREQYF
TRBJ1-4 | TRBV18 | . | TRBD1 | TGTGCCAGCTCAGACAGGGTTGGGGAAAAACTGTTTTTT | CASSDRVGEKLFF
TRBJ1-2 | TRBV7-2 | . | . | TGTGCCAGCAGCCCAACCGGGGGCGAGTATGGCTACACCTTC | CASSPTGGEYGYTF
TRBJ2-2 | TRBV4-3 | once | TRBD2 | TGCGCCAGCAGCCAAGCCGGACTAGCGGGAGATTCCGGGGAGCTGTTTTTT | CASSQAGLAGDSGELFF
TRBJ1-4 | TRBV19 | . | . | TGTGCCAGTAGTACAAGGACCGTGAATGAAAAACTGTTTTTT | CASSTRTVNEKLFF
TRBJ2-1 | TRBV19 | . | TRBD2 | TGTGCCAGTAGTATAAAAGCTAGCGGGAGGGGTGATGAGCAGTTCTTC | CASSIKASGRGDEQFF
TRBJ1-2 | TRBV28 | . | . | TGTGCCAGCAGTTTATACTCCTCCTATGGCTACACCTTC | CASSLYSSYGYTF
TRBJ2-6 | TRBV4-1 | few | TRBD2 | TGCGCCAGCAGCCGGGGGGGGATGGGAGGGGCCAACGTCCTGACTTTC | CASSRGGMGGANVLTF
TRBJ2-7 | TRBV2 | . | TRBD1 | TGTGCCAGCAGTGACCAGGGGGTTTCCTACGAGCAGTACTTC | CASSDQGVSYEQYF
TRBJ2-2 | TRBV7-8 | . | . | TGTGCCAGCAGCCAATCGCGGCAGACCGGGGAGCTGTTTTTT | CASSQSRQTGELFF
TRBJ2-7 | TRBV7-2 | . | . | TGTGCCAGCAGCCCCTCCGCAGGGTTGGGAGAGCAGTACTTC | CASSPSAGLGEQYF
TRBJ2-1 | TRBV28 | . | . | TGTGCCAGCAGTTCCCGCGGAACTACGTTTGAGCAGTTCTTC | CASSSRGTTFEQFF
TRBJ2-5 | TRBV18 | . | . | TGTGCCAGCTCCCATCAGACCCGAGGGGAGACCCAGTACTTC | CASSHQTRGETQYF
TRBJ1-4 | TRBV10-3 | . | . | TGTGCCATCAGTGGAGGGCAGGAAAAACTGTTTTTT | CAISGGQEKLFF
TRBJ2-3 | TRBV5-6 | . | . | TGTGCCAGCCAGGGGGGATACACAGATACGCAGTATTTT | CASQGGYTDTQYF
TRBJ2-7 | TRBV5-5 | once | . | TGTGCCAGCAGCTTCAGGGAAATTATCTACGAGCAGTACTTC | CASSFREIIYEQYF
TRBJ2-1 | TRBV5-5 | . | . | TGTGCCAGCAGCTTCTGGCGGGGTCACAATGAGCAGTTCTTC | CASSFWRGHNEQFF